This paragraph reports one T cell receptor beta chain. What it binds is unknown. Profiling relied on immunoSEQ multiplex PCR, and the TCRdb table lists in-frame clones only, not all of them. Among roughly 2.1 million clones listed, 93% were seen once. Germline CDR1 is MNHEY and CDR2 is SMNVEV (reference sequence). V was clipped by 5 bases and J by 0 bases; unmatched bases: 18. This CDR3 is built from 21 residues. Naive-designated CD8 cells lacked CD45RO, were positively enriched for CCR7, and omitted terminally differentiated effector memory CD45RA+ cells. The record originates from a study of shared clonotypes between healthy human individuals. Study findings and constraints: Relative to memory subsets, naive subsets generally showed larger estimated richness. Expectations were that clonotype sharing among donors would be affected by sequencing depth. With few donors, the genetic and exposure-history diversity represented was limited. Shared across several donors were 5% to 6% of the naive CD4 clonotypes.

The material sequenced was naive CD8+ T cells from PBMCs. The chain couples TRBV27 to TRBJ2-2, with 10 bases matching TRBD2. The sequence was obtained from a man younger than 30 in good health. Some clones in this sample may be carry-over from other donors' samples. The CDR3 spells CASSTQGARLAGVPNTGELFF. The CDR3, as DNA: TGTGCCAGCAGTACGCAGGGGGCGCGACTAGCGGGTGTCCCGAACACCGGGGAGCTGTTTTTT.